This entry lists 25 T cell receptor beta chains sequenced from one sample in a study of beta chain features in type 1 diabetes. General study points: For Type 1 diabetes patients, all four CD4+ subsets carried TCRB CDR3s that were moderately but significantly shorter.

The study reverse transcribed the entire isolated RNA, so it sequenced expressed TCRB transcripts. Clones were read by immunoSEQ multiplex PCR, and TCRdb kept only the in-frame ones, dropping some. The sample includes over 200,000 clones, about 11% seen only once; the top ten take roughly 0.017%. Their antigen targets remain unknown. Material: naive CD4+ T cells from blood. These receptors were collected from a young man with type 1 diabetes.

The chain is built from TRBV6-5 and TRBJ1-2; D remains unclear. Germline CDR1 reads MNHEY; CDR2 reads SVGAGI. This CDR3 has 15 residues. Trimming left V 1 base short and J 6 bases short, with 15 bases between. DNA of the CDR3: TGTGCCAGCAGTTACTATTCGCCGCCCGGGGATGGCTACACCTTC. This gives the protein CASSYYSPPGDGYTF.

This clone was detected only a few times. The V call is TRBV5-4, the J call TRBJ2-3, with D hard to call. This CDR3 is 14 amino acids long. The V end was cut by 0 bases, the J end by 0 bases, with 5 bases between. Germline CDR1 SGHNT, CDR2 YYREEE (reference sequence). The chain's CDR3 is CASSLVASTDTQYF. In DNA, the CDR3 is TGTGCCAGCAGCTTGGTGGCTAGCACAGATACGCAGTATTTT.

The chain uses TRBV7-9 and TRBJ2-1; perhaps TRBD2 as D (6 bases). V dropped 10 bases and J dropped 5 bases, with 21 bases sitting between them. The V gene's germline CDR1 is SEHNR and CDR2 FQNEAQ (reference sequence). The CDR3 spans 15 residues. CDR3 DNA sequence: TGTGCCACCTTTTGGCGCGGGACCGATAACAATGAGCAGTTCTTC. This encodes CATFWRGTDNNEQFF.

V gene TRBV2 combines with J gene TRBJ2-6, with TRBD1 matching over 7 bases. The CDR3 spans 16 residues. CDR1 and CDR2 from the germline V gene are SNHLY and FYNNEI. Trimming cost V 6 bases and J 0 bases; bases outside gene matches: 5. CDR3 DNA sequence: TGTGCCAGCAGAGTGGGACAGAGCTCTGGGGCCAACGTCCTGACTTTC. As protein: CASRVGQSSGANVLTF.

In its sample, this clone was seen a few times. This chain links TRBV5-1 with TRBJ1-1; 8 bases line up with TRBD1. With V trimmed by 1 base and J by 4 bases, 6 bases remained unmatched. The CDR3 covers 15 residues. From germline, CDR1 is SGHRS and CDR2 YFSETQ. The CDR3 loop is CASSLRTGGATEAFF. The CDR3 region has the DNA TGCGCCAGCAGCTTGCGTACAGGGGGGGCCACTGAAGCTTTCTTT.

The J gene is TRBJ1-1, the V gene TRBV14; D is uncertain. The germline gives CDR1 SGHDN, CDR2 FVKESK. Trimming stripped 4 bases from V and 6 bases from J, with 6 bases between. This CDR3 spans 11 amino acids. The CDR3 DNA is TGTGCCAGCAGCCGTAGTTCTGAAGCTTTCTTT. It is translated as CASSRSSEAFF. Filled out from reference TRBV14 and TRBJ1-1, the complete variable domain reads EAGVTQFPSHSVIEKGQTVTLRCDPISGHDNLYWYRRVMGKEIKFLLHFVKESKQDESGMPNNRFLAERTGGTYSTLKVQPAELEDSGVYFCASSRSSEAFFGQGTRLTVV.

This clone has just a few counts. The CDR3 nucleotides are TGTGCCACCAGCAGTCCAATAGCGGGCTCCTACAATGAGCAGTTCTTC. This sequence encodes CATSSPIAGSYNEQFF. The chain links TRBV15 to TRBJ2-1; 7 bases map to TRBD2. The V segment lost 3 bases and the J segment 0 bases; nucleotides outside the gene matches: 5. Germline V gene sequence: CDR1 LNHNV, CDR2 YYDKDF (reference sequence). There are 16 residues in the CDR3.

This clone was counted only a few times. V gene TRBV7-2 combines with J gene TRBJ2-1; the D is unclear. The CDR3 contains 12 residues. Germline CDR1 and CDR2: SGHTA and FQGNSA. V was trimmed by 2 bases and J by 4 bases, leaving 3 bases between them. CDR3 amino acids: CASSLPYNEQFF. The CDR3 DNA sequence: TGTGCCAGCAGCTTACCATACAATGAGCAGTTCTTC.

This clone has only a few counts. J is TRBJ1-2 and V is TRBV5-1; 10 positions agree with TRBD1. The CDR3 runs 14 residues. Germline CDR1 and CDR2: SGHRS and YFSETQ. V was pared by 4 bases and J by 8 bases, with 8 bases of the junction left unmatched. In DNA form, the CDR3 reads TGCGCCAGCAGCGTGGCCGGGACAGGGGACGGCTACACCTTC. Its protein product is CASSVAGTGDGYTF. Variable domain in full (rest from reference TRBV5-1 and TRBJ1-2): KAGVTQTPRYLIKTRGQQVTLSCSPISGHRSVSWYQQTPGQGLQFLFEYFSETQRNKGNFPGRFSGRQFSNSRSEMNVSTLELGDSALYLCASSVAGTGDGYTFGSGTRLTVV.

This rearrangement joins TRBV19 to TRBJ2-2, with a tentative D call TRBD2 (6 bases). The V end was cut by 4 bases, the J end by 0 bases, with 15 bases between. The CDR3 covers 17 residues. Germline V lookup: CDR1 LNHDA, CDR2 SQIVND (reference sequence). Here the CDR3 DNA reads TGTGCCAGTAGTAAGGGGCTACTAGCCACGAACACCGGGGAGCTGTTTTTT. This sequence encodes CASSKGLLATNTGELFF.

The chain combines TRBV30 with TRBJ1-4; 8 bases line up with TRBD1. Germline V gives CDR1 GTSNPN, CDR2 SVGIG (reference sequence). The V segment lost 5 bases and the J segment 6 bases; nucleotides outside the gene matches: 5. The CDR3 length is 13 residues. CDR3 bases: TGTGCCTGGGGACAGGGATTTGATGAAAAACTGTTTTTT. Translating gives CAWGQGFDEKLFF.

V is TRBV5-8 and J is TRBJ1-5; D is unresolved. CDR1 is SGHTS, CDR2 YDEGEE, per germline. With 4 bases removed from V and 6 bases from J, the gap between germline ends came to 17 bases. The CDR3 is made up of 15 amino acids. The CDR3 here is CASSPAREYRQPQHF. CDR3 bases: TGTGCCAGCAGCCCCGCCCGGGAGTATCGTCAGCCCCAGCATTTT.

The sample holds a few counts of this clone. The chain has TRBV7-3 and TRBJ1-1; D not resolved. Germline assignment: CDR1 SGHTA and CDR2 FQGTGA. CDR3 length: 14 amino acids. V gave up 5 bases and J gave up 1 base, with 11 bases separating them. CDR3 nucleotide sequence: TGTGCCAGCAGCCCCGGAGGGCAGAACACTGAAGCTTTCTTT. This codes for CASSPGGQNTEAFF.

This clone was seen a handful of times. The chain couples TRBV18 to TRBJ1-6; D may be TRBD1 (5 bases). V lost 6 bases and J lost 10, with 22 bases in between. The CDR3 has 16 amino acids. Germline CDR1 is KGHSH and CDR2 is LQKENI. The CDR3: CASSLLLTRRDSPLHF. CDR3 nucleotides: TGTGCCAGCTCCCTACTGTTGACCCGGAGGGACTCACCCCTCCACTTT.

This clone was seen a few times. The chain links TRBV7-2 to TRBJ2-3; D not resolved. V gave up 3 bases and J gave up 6 bases, with 13 bases separating them. The CDR3 spans 14 residues. Germline V CDR1 and CDR2: SGHTA, FQGNSA. Here the CDR3 DNA reads TGTGCCAGCAGCTTTGGAAACTATGGGGATACGCAGTATTTT. Translating gives CASSFGNYGDTQYF.

This clone came up a few times. The rearrangement joins TRBV28 to TRBJ2-1; TRBD2 is a possible D gene (7 bases). Trimming left V 3 bases short and J 4 bases short, with 13 bases between. From germline, CDR1 is MDHEN and CDR2 SYDVKM. The CDR3 sequence is 15 residues long. In nucleotides, the CDR3 is TGTGCCAGCAGTTTCATCGGGGGGCAATACAATGAGCAGTTCTTC. It encodes CASSFIGGQYNEQFF.

Concerning this clone itself: Within the sample, other DNA sequences also encode this same CDR3. V usage is TRBV7-9 and J usage is TRBJ2-3; no clear D gene. V lost 5 bases, J lost 3 bases, and 3 bases lay in between. This CDR3 comprises 11 residues. Germline assignment: CDR1 SEHNR and CDR2 FQNEAQ (reference sequence). CDR3 loop: CASSRTDTQYF. CDR3 coding DNA: TGTGCCAGCAGCCGGACAGATACGCAGTATTTT.

The chain couples TRBV18 to TRBJ2-7; a weak D match, TRBD1 (6 bases). Germline lookup yields CDR1 KGHSH and CDR2 LQKENI. Trimming left V 3 bases short and J 0 bases short, with 9 bases between. There are 14 residues in the CDR3. CDR3 sequence reads: CASSPGTISYEQYF. CDR3 nucleotides: TGTGCCAGCTCACCCGGGACAATCTCCTACGAGCAGTACTTC.

This clone was found a few times. This chain connects TRBV5-1 to TRBJ2-5; 10 bases agree with TRBD1. This CDR3 comprises 16 residues. CDR1 SGHRS and CDR2 YFSETQ come from the germline V gene. The junction had 9 bases not matched to a gene; V was cut back by 5 bases and J by 2 bases. The CDR3: CASSRGKGQGQETQYF. The CDR3 DNA follows: TGCGCCAGCAGTAGAGGCAAGGGACAGGGGCAAGAGACCCAGTACTTC.

The table lists this clone with a few counts. Other DNA sequences in this specimen translate into the identical CDR3. The chain has TRBV2 and TRBJ1-1; D perhaps matches TRBD1 (5 bases). V shed 6 bases and J shed 1 base, with 9 bases lying between them. The CDR3 covers 13 residues. CDR1 and CDR2 from the germline V gene are SNHLY and FYNNEI. The CDR3 reads CASSGRENTEAFF. The CDR3 nucleotides are TGTGCCAGCAGCGGCAGGGAGAACACTGAAGCTTTCTTT.

This clone was seen more than once but under ten times. This rearrangement joins TRBV7-3 to TRBJ2-1; 9 bases fit TRBD2. Germline V gene lookup returns CDR1 SGHTA and CDR2 FQGTGA. This CDR3 comprises 17 residues. Trimming at V came to 5 bases and at J to 3 bases, leaving 11 bases not matched to a gene. The CDR3 DNA reads as TGTGCCAGCAGCCGAGATCCGGGACTAGCTTTCTACAATGAGCAGTTCTTC. It codes for CASSRDPGLAFYNEQFF.

This chain uses TRBV28 with TRBJ1-1, with 9 bases fitting TRBD1. Trimming at V came to 1 base and at J to 1 base, leaving 1 base not matched to a gene. Germline V CDR1 and CDR2: MDHEN, SYDVKM. This CDR3 region has 15 residues. Here the CDR3 DNA reads TGTGCCAGCAGTTTATCGGACAGGGGGAACACTGAAGCTTTCTTT. Its translation is CASSLSDRGNTEAFF.

This clone was counted a few times. The chain joins TRBV28 to TRBJ2-3; 8 positions agree with TRBD2. Germline-derived CDR1 and CDR2 are MDHEN and SYDVKM. Germline trimming cut 6 bases from V and 4 bases from J; bases unmatched to any gene: 3. The CDR3 is 13 residues long. This CDR3 is CASSGGAPDTQYF. The CDR3 DNA reads as TGTGCCAGCAGCGGGGGGGCCCCAGATACGCAGTATTTT.

This clone was seen a handful of times. V usage is TRBV28 and J usage is TRBJ1-2; maybe TRBD1 (6 bases). The V gene lost 6 bases and the J gene lost 8 bases, with 16 bases spanning the gap. The CDR3 extends over 13 amino acids. Per germline, CDR1 MDHEN and CDR2 SYDVKM. The CDR3 region has the DNA TGTGCCAGCAGCCGAGACAGGTTATACGGCTACACCTTC. Translation gives CASSRDRLYGYTF.

The gene calls are TRBV11-2 and TRBJ2-2; D not resolved. CDR1 is SGHAT and CDR2 is FQNNGV in the germline V gene. CDR3 length: 13 amino acids. Deletions cut 1 base from V and 5 bases from J, with 5 bases between. This chain's CDR3 is CASSLVRTGELFF. The CDR3 nucleotides read TGTGCCAGCAGCTTAGTCCGTACCGGGGAGCTGTTTTTT.